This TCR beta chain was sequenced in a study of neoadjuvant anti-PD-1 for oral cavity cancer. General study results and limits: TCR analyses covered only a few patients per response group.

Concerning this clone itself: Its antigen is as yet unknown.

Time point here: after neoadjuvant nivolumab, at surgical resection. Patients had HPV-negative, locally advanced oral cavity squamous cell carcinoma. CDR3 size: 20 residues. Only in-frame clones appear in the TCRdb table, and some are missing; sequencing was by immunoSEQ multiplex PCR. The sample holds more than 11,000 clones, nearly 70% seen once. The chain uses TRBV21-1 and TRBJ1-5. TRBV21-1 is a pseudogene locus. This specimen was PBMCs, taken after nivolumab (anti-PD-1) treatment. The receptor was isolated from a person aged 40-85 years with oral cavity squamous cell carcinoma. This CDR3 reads CASSIPVRSGTFYSNQPQHF. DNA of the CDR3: TGTGCCAGCAGCATACCTGTTCGGTCCGGCACGTTTTATAGCAATCAGCCCCAGCATTTT.